One and the same sample provided the 21 T cell receptor beta chains below, sequenced in a study of shared clonotypes between healthy human individuals. TCRdb's table, derived via immunoSEQ multiplex PCR, lists solely in-frame clones and lacks some. The sample comprises 2 million to 2.5 million clones, less than 95% of which are singletons, and roughly 0.34% rests with the top ten. The sequencing sample was made of naive CD4+ T cells from PBMCs. This sample's subset: CD45RA+ positively selected. The receptors were gathered from a young man in good health. Some clones in this sample may be carry-over from other donors' samples.

This clone appeared a single time. The CDR3 DNA reads as TGCGCCAGCAACCTCGGGACCCACGAAGCCTACGAGCAGTACTTC. Translation: CASNLGTHEAYEQYF. The J gene is TRBJ2-7, the V gene TRBV5-1; possibly TRBD1 or TRBD2 for D (5 bases each). The V gene's germline CDR1 is SGHRS and CDR2 YFSETQ. The CDR3 contains 15 residues. Trimming pared 6 bases from V and 2 bases from J, leaving 18 bases between.

CDR3 DNA sequence: TGTGCCAGCAGCGGGACTAGCGGGAGAACCGGGGAGCTGTTTTTT. Translated: CASSGTSGRTGELFF. This chain joins TRBV7-2 and TRBJ2-2, with 14 bases identical to TRBD2. Germline V gives CDR1 SGHTA, CDR2 FQGNSA. The CDR3 extends over 15 amino acids. V lost 5 bases and J lost 5; bases outside the gene matches: 1.

V gene TRBV7-9 combines with J gene TRBJ2-7; TRBD2 matches at 11 bases. The V segment lost 1 base and the J segment 3 bases; nucleotides outside the gene matches: 8. This CDR3 contains 17 residues. Germline assignment: CDR1 SEHNR and CDR2 FQNEAQ (reference sequence). This CDR3 is CASSLGPPGLAVYEQYF. The CDR3 nucleotides are TGTGCCAGCAGCTTAGGTCCCCCGGGACTAGCGGTCTACGAGCAGTACTTC.

V and J are TRBV29-1 and TRBJ1-2, with 8 bases lining up with TRBD1. Germline trimming cut 5 bases from V and 4 bases from J; bases unmatched to any gene: 6. CDR3 length: 13 amino acids. Germline V CDR1 and CDR2: SQVTM, ANQGSEA. The CDR3 DNA reads TGCAGCGTTTATGGACAGGGCAGCTATGGCTACACCTTC. This sequence encodes CSVYGQGSYGYTF.

The rearrangement uses TRBV6-5 and TRBJ2-6; D not resolved. The CDR3 extends over 13 amino acids. V was pared by 4 bases and J by 5 bases, with 6 bases between. Per germline, CDR1 MNHEY and CDR2 SVGAGI. CDR3 bases: TGTGCCAGCAGTTTGTCCTGGGCCAACGTCCTGACTTTC. Protein: CASSLSWANVLTF.

This clone appeared a single time. The chain links TRBV7-3 to TRBJ2-5, with TRBD2 matching 7 bases. J gave up 0 bases and V 1 base, and 5 bases lay outside the gene matches. CDR3 length equals 16 residues. In germline, CDR1 is SGHTA, CDR2 FQGTGA. CDR3 sequence reads: CASSLMGAGNQETQYF. CDR3 DNA: TGTGCCAGCAGCTTAATGGGAGCGGGAAACCAAGAGACCCAGTACTTC.

The J gene is TRBJ2-1, the V gene TRBV5-1; no firm D call. Germline V CDR1 and CDR2: SGHRS, YFSETQ. There are 14 residues in the CDR3. Between the trimmed V and J ends, which lost 0 bases and 5 bases, there was a span of 9 bases. The CDR3 reads CASSLADFNNEQFF. The CDR3 DNA reads TGCGCCAGCAGCTTGGCTGACTTCAACAATGAGCAGTTCTTC.

The DNA of the CDR3 is TGTGCCAGCTCAACAGGGGGAATACTCAAACTGTTTTTT. Its translation: CASSTGGILKLFF. The V and J genes are TRBV18 and TRBJ1-4, with 8 bases aligning to TRBD1. CDR1 is KGHSH and CDR2 is LQKENI in the germline V gene. The CDR3 consists of 13 residues. Trimming removed 5 bases from V and 11 bases from J; junction bases left unmatched: 7.

Comment on this clone: Other DNA sequences in the same sample also yield this CDR3. The genes are TRBV28 and TRBJ1-2; possibly TRBD1 for D (5 bases). The V end lost 4 bases, the J end lost 8 bases, and 11 bases lay between the germline ends. This CDR3 has 12 residues. CDR1 and CDR2 (germline): MDHEN, SYDVKM. CDR3 sequence: CASSSGPRGYTF. The CDR3 DNA follows: TGTGCCAGCAGTTCGGGACCTCGAGGCTACACCTTC.

The chain links TRBV9 to TRBJ2-3, with TRBD2 matching over 8 bases. Per the germline V gene, CDR1 is SGDLS and CDR2 is YYNGEE. J lost 4 bases, V lost 3 bases, and 4 bases had no gene match. This CDR3 spans 14 amino acids. The CDR3 is CASSASGSPDTQYF. The CDR3 region has the DNA TGTGCCAGCAGCGCAAGCGGGAGCCCAGATACGCAGTATTTT.

This chain joins TRBV7-5 and TRBJ2-7; the D call of TRBD1 is as the table states it, not checked on the DNA. TRBV7-5 is listed as a pseudogene. The CDR3 length is 14 residues. For the CDR3, the DNA is TGTGCCAGAAGCTTTCTCAGGCCCCCCTACGAGCAGTACTTC. This encodes CARSFLRPPYEQYF.

This sequence joins TRBV5-4 and TRBJ2-3, with 13 bases matching TRBD2. V trimming: 4 bases; J trimming: 10 bases; junction bases outside the gene matches: 9. This CDR3 is 15 amino acids long. Germline lookup yields CDR1 SGHNT and CDR2 YYREEE (reference sequence). The CDR3 reads CASSATSGRAPSQYF. As DNA, the CDR3 is TGTGCCAGCAGCGCTACTAGCGGGAGGGCTCCTTCGCAGTATTTT.

The chain is built from TRBV28 and TRBJ2-7; TRBD1 agrees at 8 bases. The CDR3 is made up of 12 amino acids. J lost 8 bases, V lost 3 bases, and 3 bases had no gene match. CDR1 is MDHEN and CDR2 is SYDVKM in the germline V gene. The CDR3 nucleotides read TGTGCCAGCAGTTTCGCAGGGGGCAAGCAGTACTTC. It specifies CASSFAGGKQYF.

The V call is TRBV29-1, the J call TRBJ2-5; 8 nucleotides align to TRBD1. V lost 5 bases to trimming and J lost 1 base; unmatched junction nucleotides: 3. The length of the CDR3 is 13 residues. CDR1 is SQVTM and CDR2 is ANQGSEA in the germline V gene. The CDR3 here is CSVQGQAQETQYF. In nucleotides, the CDR3 is TGCAGCGTTCAGGGACAGGCCCAAGAGACCCAGTACTTC.

This clone was found once. The J gene is TRBJ2-3, the V gene TRBV5-1; D uncertain. The CDR3 loop spans 14 amino acids. CDR1 is SGHRS and CDR2 is YFSETQ in the germline V gene. Trimming took 2 bases from V and 0 from J, leaving 7 bases between them. The CDR3 loop is CASSLTTSTDTQYF. The CDR3, as DNA: TGCGCCAGCAGCTTAACCACTAGCACAGATACGCAGTATTTT.

Details on this clone: A junction boundary mismatches the germline segment, possibly from a read error. J is TRBJ2-3 and V is TRBV30, with D possibly called TRBD1 or TRBD2 (6 bases each). This CDR3 has 12 amino acids. Germline V gene lookup returns CDR1 GTSNPN and CDR2 SVGIG (reference sequence). This CDR3 is CAWSVQGGPGAF. The DNA for the CDR3 is TGTGCCTGGAGTGTACAAGGGGGGCCTGGGGCTTTT.

The rearrangement links TRBV5-4 to TRBJ2-3, with D uncertain. This CDR3 is 14 amino acids long. Germline V CDR1 and CDR2: SGHNT, YYREEE (reference sequence). V was trimmed by 3 bases and J by 3 bases, leaving 11 bases between them. The CDR3 region is CASSSPDLTDTQYF. The DNA of the CDR3 is TGTGCCAGCAGCTCGCCGGACCTGACAGATACGCAGTATTTT.

The chain has TRBV6-1 and TRBJ2-7; 9 bases fit TRBD1. The CDR3 is 15 residues long. Trimming cost V 2 bases and J 6 bases; bases outside gene matches: 8. CDR1 is MNHNS and CDR2 is SASEGT in the germline V gene. Here the CDR3 reads CASSEQAGQGPEQYF. The CDR3 nucleotides are TGTGCCAGCAGTGAACAAGCGGGACAGGGCCCCGAGCAGTACTTC.

This chain joins TRBV5-1 and TRBJ2-5, with 12 positions matching TRBD2. The CDR3 length is 16 residues. Germline V lookup: CDR1 SGHRS, CDR2 YFSETQ. The V gene end was trimmed by 2 bases and the J gene end by 4 bases; junction bases not matched to a gene: 6. CDR3 sequence (DNA): TGCGCCAGCAGCTTTGGACTAGCGGGAATGGGAGAGACCCAGTACTTC. Amino acid sequence: CASSFGLAGMGETQYF.

The chain links TRBV5-6 to TRBJ2-5; D may match TRBD1 or TRBD2 (6 bases each). The germline V and J ends were trimmed by 5 bases and 2 bases, with 13 bases remaining between them. The CDR3 has 14 amino acids. Germline V lookup: CDR1 SGHDT, CDR2 YYEEEE. DNA of the CDR3: TGTGCCAGCAGAAAAAAGGGGGGACAAGAGACCCAGTACTTC. Its translation is CASRKKGGQETQYF.

The chain couples TRBV7-9 to TRBJ2-7; a possible D gene is TRBD1 (5 bases). The CDR3 consists of 15 residues. CDR1 is SEHNR and CDR2 is FQNEAQ in the germline V gene (reference sequence). V was shortened by 1 base and J by 1 base, with 11 bases between the two germline ends. The DNA of the CDR3 is TGTGCCAGCAGCTTAGGTAGGGGTGCTTCCTACGAGCAGTACTTC. It translates to CASSLGRGASYEQYF.